This T cell receptor beta chain was sequenced in a study of T cell repertoires in cytomegalovirus infection. Study background: CMV infection together with matching HLA type was indicated by public TCR beta signatures.

This clonotype appeared many times. The antigen is not known. The study's findings and limits: Dominating the ex vivo response were HLA-C-restricted CMV-specific TCR beta clonotypes.

The germline V and J ends were trimmed by 3 bases and 1 base, with 6 bases remaining between them. Germline CDR1 is SGHTA and CDR2 is FQGNSA. The CDR3 loop spans 13 amino acids. TCRdb fed the reads into MiXCR, producing one record per CDR3 protein. The sample has 170,000 or so distinct CDR3 sequences; approximately 17% are singletons. J is TRBJ1-1 and V is TRBV7-2; a possible D gene is TRBD1 (5 bases). The source is a human donor in good health (CMV status not recorded). Some clones in this sample may be carry-over from other donors' samples. The sample was CD8+ T cells from PBMCs. The CDR3 reads CASSFGGNTEAFF. The CDR3 DNA is TGTGCCAGCAGCTTTGGGGGGAACACTGAAGCTTTCTTT.